This T cell receptor (beta chain) was sequenced in a study of beta chain features in type 1 diabetes. Study outcomes and limitations: All four CD4+ subsets of Type 1 diabetes patients contained TCRB CDR3s that were moderately but significantly shorter.

As to this clone: The antigen is unknown.

The CDR3 runs 14 residues. With 7 bases removed from V and 2 bases from J, the gap between germline ends came to 14 bases. Germline-derived CDR1 and CDR2 are SNHLY and FYNNEI. As every portion of the isolated RNA was reverse transcribed, the sequencing read expressed TCRB transcripts. The table came from immunoSEQ multiplex PCR; TCRdb's copy has only in-frame clones and leaves some out. This sample carries around 97,000 clones, around 30% of them seen once, and the ten largest clones take 0.5% to 0.55%. Sample: central memory CD4+ T cells from blood. The chain couples TRBV2 to TRBJ2-5; tentatively, D is TRBD1 (6 bases). The sequence came from a woman aged 18 to 35 with type 1 diabetes. CDR3 sequence: CASKSGAGQETQYF. CDR3 in DNA: TGTGCCAGCAAGTCAGGGGCAGGGCAAGAGACCCAGTACTTC.